This T cell receptor beta chain was sequenced in a study of T cells in localized non-small cell lung cancer (dated by TCRdb to about 2020). Broadly, across the study: Comparing tumors with uninvolved tumor-adjacent lungs, the study looked at the T cell repertoires of 200 to 250 patients with early-stage NSCLC. The cohort consisted of approximately 240 treatment-naive NSCLC patients whose localized lung tumors had been resected. Of the NSCLC patients, fewer than 150 were male and about a hundred were female, and the mean age was about 69 years.

The paper as a whole reports these results and caveats: Because multi-region tumor sequencing was not performed, intratumor heterogeneity could not be ruled out. Longer overall survival was associated with higher T cell density in blood, whereas shorter survival was associated with higher clonality in adjacent lung. The highest T cell clonality was observed in uninvolved tumor-adjacent lung, where clonality exceeded that of tumor, suggesting that antigenic responses were more focused in uninvolved tumor-adjacent lung. Because of the exploratory design, TCR variables were selected using unadjusted p-values without false-discovery rate correction. A median of roughly 58 of the top 100 tumor clones were detected in paired uninvolved adjacent lung, and approximately 28 of these tumor clones were also found among the top 100 clones of the paired uninvolved adjacent lung.

At diagnosis, tumor, uninvolved tumor-adjacent lung and peripheral blood were collected and then preserved as a mix of FFPE and fresh-frozen material. TCR beta CDR3 regions were sequenced from DNA using the immunoSEQ Assay. In the source study's methods: T cell density was computed as TCR beta template counts normalized to usable DNA estimated by amplifying housekeeping genes. Richness was estimated with the preseqR package, extrapolating to 400,000 templates for PBMC samples and 120,000 templates for tissue samples. Clonality was defined as one minus Pielou's evenness. To identify tissue-enriched TCRs, differential abundance testing was run on productive amino-acid clonotypes with a minimum total count of 5 and an alpha of 0.1. Repertoire overlap between compartments was quantified with the Jaccard Index and Morisita Overlap Index. GLIPH clustered TCR beta CDR3s with public tetramer-defined viral CDR3s; viral motifs required at least three viral sequences plus V-gene enrichment. The source is immuneACCESS, and TCRdb retained only in-frame sequences with V and J called. Part of the clones is not carried over; for the studies checked, unresolved V genes explain less than half of this, and the remainder is unexplained. V, J and clone size are those of that table, while D and trimming were read from the DNA. This sample lists approximately 1,500 clones; roughly two fifths were detected once. Jointly, the top ten make up roughly 23% of the sample.

Of note for this clone: The clone's antigen remains unknown. No much larger clone is present one base from it, and per-base qualities are unavailable.

CDR1 MDHEN and CDR2 SYDVKM were looked up in the germline V gene. V is pruned by 5 bases and J by 3 bases, leaving 5 bases of the junction without a gene match. Taken from cysteine to phenylalanine, the CDR3 has 14 residues. Only the CDR3 part of the read is kept: 42 bases, read in frame from the first base. The sequence was obtained from a woman aged 35-70 years with stage II squamous cell lung carcinoma. Recombination linked TRBV28 to TRBJ2-3, and TRBD1 matches 7 of the central bases. The material sequenced was lung tumor tissue, taken before any cancer treatment. The DNA sequence follows: TGTGCCAGCAGTCCTCCAGGGGGAACAGATACGCAGTATTTT. Its coded protein is CASSPPGGTDTQYF.